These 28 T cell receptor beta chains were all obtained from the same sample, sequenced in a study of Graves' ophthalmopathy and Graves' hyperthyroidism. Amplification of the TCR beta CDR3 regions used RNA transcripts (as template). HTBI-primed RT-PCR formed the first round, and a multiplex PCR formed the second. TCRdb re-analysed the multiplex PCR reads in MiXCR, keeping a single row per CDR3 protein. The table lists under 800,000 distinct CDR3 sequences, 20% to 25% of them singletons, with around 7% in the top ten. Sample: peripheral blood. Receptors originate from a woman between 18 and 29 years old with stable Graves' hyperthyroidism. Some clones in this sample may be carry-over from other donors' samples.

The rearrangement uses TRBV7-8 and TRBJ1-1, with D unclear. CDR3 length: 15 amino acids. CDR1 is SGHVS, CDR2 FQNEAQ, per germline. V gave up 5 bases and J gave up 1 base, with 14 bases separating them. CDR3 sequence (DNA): TGTGCCAGCAGCGCCCTCGAGCCCGGGAACACTGAAGCTTTCTTT. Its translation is CASSALEPGNTEAFF.

CDR3 in amino acids: CASSSTGASGNTGELFF. CDR3 DNA: TGTGCCAGCAGCTCTACCGGGGCTAGCGGAAACACCGGGGAGCTGTTTTTT. V gene TRBV7-3 combines with J gene TRBJ2-2; TRBD2 matches at 7 bases. In germline, CDR1 is SGHTA, CDR2 FQGTGA. This CDR3 has 17 amino acids. Trimming at V came to 4 bases and at J to 2 bases, leaving 10 bases not matched to a gene.

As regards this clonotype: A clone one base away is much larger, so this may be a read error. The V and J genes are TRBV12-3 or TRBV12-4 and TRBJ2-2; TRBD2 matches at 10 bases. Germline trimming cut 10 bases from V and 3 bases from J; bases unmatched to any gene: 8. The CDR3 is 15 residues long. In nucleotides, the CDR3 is TGTGCCATCAGCCCGCTAGCGGGAGACACCGGGGAGCTGTTTTTT. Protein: CAISPLAGDTGELFF.

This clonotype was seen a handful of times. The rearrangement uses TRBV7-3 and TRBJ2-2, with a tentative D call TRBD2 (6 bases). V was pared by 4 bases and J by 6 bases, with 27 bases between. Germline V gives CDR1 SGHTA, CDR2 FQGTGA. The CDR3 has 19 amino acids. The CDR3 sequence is CASSSIPVTSLGVAGELFF. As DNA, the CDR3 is TGTGCCAGCAGCTCAATCCCAGTGACTAGTTTGGGTGTCGCCGGGGAGCTGTTTTTT.

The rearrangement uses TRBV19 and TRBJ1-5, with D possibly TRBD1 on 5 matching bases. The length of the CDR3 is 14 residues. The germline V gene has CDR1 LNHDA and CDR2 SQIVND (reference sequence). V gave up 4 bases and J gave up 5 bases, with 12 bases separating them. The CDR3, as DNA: TGTGCCAGTAGTACGTCGGCGGGGCATCAGCCCCAGCATTTT. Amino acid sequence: CASSTSAGHQPQHF.

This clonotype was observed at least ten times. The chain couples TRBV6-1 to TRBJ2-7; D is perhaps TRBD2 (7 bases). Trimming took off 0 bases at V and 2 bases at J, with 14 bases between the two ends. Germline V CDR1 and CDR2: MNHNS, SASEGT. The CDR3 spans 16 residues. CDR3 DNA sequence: TGTGCCAGCAGTGAAGCGCTAGGGGGGGGAGCCTACGAGCAGTACTTC. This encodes CASSEALGGGAYEQYF.

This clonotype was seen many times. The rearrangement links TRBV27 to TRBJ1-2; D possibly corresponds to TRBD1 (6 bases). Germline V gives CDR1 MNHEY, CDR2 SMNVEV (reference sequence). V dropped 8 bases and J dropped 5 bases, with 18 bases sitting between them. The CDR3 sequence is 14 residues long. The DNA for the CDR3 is TGTGCCAGCCACCCCCTGGGGGGCCGGTATGGCTACACCTTC. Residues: CASHPLGGRYGYTF.

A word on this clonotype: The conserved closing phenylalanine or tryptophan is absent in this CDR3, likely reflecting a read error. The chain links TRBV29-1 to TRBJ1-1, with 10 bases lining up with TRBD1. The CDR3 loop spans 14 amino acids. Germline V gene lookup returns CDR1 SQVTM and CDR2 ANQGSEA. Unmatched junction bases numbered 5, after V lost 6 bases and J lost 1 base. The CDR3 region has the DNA TGCAGCGTGGCCTGGACAGGGGGGAACACTGAAGCTTTCGTT. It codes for CSVAWTGGNTEAFV.

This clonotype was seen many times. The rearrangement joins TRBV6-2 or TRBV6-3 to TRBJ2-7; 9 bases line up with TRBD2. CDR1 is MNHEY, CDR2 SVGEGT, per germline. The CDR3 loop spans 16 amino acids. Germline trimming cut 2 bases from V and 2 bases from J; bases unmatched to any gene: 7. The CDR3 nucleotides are TGTGCCAGCAGTTACCCTTTAGCGGGGGCCACCTACGAGCAGTACTTC. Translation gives CASSYPLAGATYEQYF.

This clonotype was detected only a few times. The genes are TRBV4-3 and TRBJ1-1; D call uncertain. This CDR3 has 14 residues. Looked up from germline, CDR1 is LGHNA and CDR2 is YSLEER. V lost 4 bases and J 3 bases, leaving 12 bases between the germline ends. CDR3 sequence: CASSPTQVDTEAFF. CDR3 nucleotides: TGCGCCAGCAGCCCGACCCAGGTGGACACTGAAGCTTTCTTT.

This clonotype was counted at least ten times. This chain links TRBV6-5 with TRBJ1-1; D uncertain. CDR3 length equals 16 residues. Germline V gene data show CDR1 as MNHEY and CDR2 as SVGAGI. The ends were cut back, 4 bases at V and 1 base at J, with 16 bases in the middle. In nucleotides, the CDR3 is TGTGCCAGCAGTTCGCCTTACTCCCAAGGGAACACTGAAGCTTTCTTT. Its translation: CASSSPYSQGNTEAFF.

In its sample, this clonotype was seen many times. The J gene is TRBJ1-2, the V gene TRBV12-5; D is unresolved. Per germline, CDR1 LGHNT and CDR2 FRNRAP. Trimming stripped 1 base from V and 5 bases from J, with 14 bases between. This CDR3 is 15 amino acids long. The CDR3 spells CASGLEGEIGYGYTF. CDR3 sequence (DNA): TGTGCTAGTGGTTTGGAGGGAGAGATTGGGTATGGCTACACCTTC.

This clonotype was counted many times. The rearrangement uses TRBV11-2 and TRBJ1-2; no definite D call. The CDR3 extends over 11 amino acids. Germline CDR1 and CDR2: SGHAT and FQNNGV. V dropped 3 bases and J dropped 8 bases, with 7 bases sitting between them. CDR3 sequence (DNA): TGTGCCAGCAGCTTCGGGTTCGGCTACACCTTC. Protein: CASSFGFGYTF. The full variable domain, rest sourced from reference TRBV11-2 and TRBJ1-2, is EAGVAQSPRYKIIEKRQSVAFWCNPISGHATLYWYQQILGQGPKLLIQFQNNGVVDDSQLPKDRFSAERLKGVDSTLKIQPAKLEDSAVYLCASSFGFGYTFGSGTRLTVV.

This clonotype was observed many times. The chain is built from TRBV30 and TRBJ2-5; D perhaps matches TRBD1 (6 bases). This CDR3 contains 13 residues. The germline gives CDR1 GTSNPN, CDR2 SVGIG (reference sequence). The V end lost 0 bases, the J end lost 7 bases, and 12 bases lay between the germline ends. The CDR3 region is CAWSVGGTRTQYF. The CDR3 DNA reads TGTGCCTGGAGTGTAGGGGGTACGAGGACCCAGTACTTC.

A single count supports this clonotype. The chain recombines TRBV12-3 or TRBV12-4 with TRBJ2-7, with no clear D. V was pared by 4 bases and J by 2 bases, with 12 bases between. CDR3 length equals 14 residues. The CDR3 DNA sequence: TGTGCCAGCAGTTACGACGGTGGCGCCTACGAGCAGTACTTC. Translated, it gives CASSYDGGAYEQYF.

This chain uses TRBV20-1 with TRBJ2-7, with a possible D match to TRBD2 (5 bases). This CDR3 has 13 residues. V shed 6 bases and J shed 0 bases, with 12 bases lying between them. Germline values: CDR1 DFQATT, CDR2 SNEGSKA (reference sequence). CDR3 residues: CSAASSVSYEQYF. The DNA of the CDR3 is TGCAGTGCCGCTAGCTCTGTCTCCTACGAGCAGTACTTC.

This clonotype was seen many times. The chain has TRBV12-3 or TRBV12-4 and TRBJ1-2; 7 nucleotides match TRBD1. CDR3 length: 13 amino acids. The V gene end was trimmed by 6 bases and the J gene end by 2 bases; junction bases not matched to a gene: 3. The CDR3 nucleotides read TGTGCCAGCAGACCGGGACAGAACTATGGCTACACCTTC. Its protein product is CASRPGQNYGYTF.

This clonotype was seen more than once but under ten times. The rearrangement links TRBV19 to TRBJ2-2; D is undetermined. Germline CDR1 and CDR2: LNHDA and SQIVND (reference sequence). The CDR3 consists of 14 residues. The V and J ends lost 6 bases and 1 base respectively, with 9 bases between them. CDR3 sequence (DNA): TGTGCCAGTAGGGTAGTCTTGAACACCGGGGAGCTGTTTTTT. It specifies CASRVVLNTGELFF.

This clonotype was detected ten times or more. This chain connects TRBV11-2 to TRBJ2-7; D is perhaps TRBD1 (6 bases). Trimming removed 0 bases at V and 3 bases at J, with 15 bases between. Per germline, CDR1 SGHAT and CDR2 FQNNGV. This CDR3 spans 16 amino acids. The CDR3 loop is CASSLDLLQGGYEQYF. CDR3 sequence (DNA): TGTGCCAGCAGCTTAGATTTATTACAGGGCGGCTACGAGCAGTACTTC. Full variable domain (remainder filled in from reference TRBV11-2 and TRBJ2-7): EAGVAQSPRYKIIEKRQSVAFWCNPISGHATLYWYQQILGQGPKLLIQFQNNGVVDDSQLPKDRFSAERLKGVDSTLKIQPAKLEDSAVYLCASSLDLLQGGYEQYFGPGTRLTVT.

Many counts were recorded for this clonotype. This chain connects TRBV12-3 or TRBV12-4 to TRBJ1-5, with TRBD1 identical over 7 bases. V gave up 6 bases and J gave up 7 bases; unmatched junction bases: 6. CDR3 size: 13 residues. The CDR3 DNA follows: TGTGCCAGCAGCCGAGGGGGCTTGCAGCCCCAGCATTTT. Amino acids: CASSRGGLQPQHF.

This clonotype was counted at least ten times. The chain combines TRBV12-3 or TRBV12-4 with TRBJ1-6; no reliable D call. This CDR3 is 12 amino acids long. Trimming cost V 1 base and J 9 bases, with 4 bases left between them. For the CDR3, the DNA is TGTGCCAGCAGTTTAGAGGGTTCACCCCTCCACTTT. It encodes CASSLEGSPLHF.

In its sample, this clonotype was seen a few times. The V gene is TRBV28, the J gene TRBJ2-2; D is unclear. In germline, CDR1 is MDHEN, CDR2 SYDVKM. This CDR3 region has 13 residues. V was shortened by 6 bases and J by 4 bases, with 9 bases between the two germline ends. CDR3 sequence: CASSLPVTGELFF. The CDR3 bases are TGTGCCAGCAGCTTGCCCGTCACCGGGGAGCTGTTTTTT. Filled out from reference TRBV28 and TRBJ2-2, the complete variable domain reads DVKVTQSSRYLVKRTGEKVFLECVQDMDHENMFWYRQDPGLGLRLIYFSYDVKMKEKGDIPEGYSVSREKKERFSLILESASTNQTSMYLCASSLPVTGELFFGEGSRLTVL.

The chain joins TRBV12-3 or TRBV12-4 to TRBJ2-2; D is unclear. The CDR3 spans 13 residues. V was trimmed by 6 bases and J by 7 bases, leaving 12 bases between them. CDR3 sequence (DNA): TGTGCCAGCAGCTCCCTCTTACGCGGGGAGCTGTTTTTT. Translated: CASSSLLRGELFF.

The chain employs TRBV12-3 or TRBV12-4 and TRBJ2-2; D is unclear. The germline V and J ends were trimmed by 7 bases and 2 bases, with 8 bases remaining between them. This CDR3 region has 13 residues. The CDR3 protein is CASTYLNTGELFF. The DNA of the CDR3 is TGTGCCAGCACGTACCTAAACACCGGGGAGCTGTTTTTT.

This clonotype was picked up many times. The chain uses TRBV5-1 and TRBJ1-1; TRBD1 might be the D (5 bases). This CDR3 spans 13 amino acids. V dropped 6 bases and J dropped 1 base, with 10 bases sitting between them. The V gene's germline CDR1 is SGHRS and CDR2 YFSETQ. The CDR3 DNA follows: TGCGCCAGCAACCCCGGGACGAACACTGAAGCTTTCTTT. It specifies CASNPGTNTEAFF.

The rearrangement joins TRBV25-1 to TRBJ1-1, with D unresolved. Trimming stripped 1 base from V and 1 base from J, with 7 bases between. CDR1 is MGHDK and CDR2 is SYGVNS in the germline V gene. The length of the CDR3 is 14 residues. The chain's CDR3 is CASSEFGRNTEAFF. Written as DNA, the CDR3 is TGTGCCAGCAGTGAATTTGGCAGGAACACTGAAGCTTTCTTT.

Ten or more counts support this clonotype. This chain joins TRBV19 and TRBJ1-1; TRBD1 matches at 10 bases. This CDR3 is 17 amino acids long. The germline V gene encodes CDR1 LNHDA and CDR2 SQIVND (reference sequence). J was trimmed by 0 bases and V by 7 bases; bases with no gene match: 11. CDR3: CASTRRGTGVLNTEAFF. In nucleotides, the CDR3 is TGTGCCAGTACACGCCGGGGGACAGGGGTCCTGAACACTGAAGCTTTCTTT.

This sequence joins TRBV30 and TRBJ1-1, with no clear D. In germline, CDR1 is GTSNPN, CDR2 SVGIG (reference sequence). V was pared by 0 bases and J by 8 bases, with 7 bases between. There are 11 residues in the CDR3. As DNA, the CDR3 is TGTGCCTGGAGTGTAATGGGGGAAGCTTTCTTT. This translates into CAWSVMGEAFF.